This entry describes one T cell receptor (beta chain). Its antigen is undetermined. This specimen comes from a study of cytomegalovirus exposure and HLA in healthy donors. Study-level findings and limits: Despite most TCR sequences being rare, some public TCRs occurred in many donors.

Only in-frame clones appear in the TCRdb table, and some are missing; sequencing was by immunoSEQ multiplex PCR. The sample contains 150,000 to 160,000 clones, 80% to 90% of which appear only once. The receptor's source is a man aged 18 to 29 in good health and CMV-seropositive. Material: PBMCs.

The CDR3 DNA reads as TGTGCCAGTGCCGAGGAGCGGGGGGCCGGGGAGCTGTTTTTT. It translates to CASAEERGAGELFF. The rearrangement uses TRBV2 and TRBJ2-2, with 9 bases that match TRBD2. The CDR3 covers 14 residues. V dropped 9 bases and J dropped 6; count of bases not matched to a gene: 8. Germline values: CDR1 SNHLY, CDR2 FYNNEI.